Below are 9 T cell receptor beta chains sequenced from a single sample in a study of CD8+ T cells in alopecia areata. Combined cutaneous lymph node cells underwent sorting by CD4, CD8alpha, NKG2D, NKG2ACE and additional markers. RNA extraction was followed by reverse transcription into cDNA, which acted as the sequencing template. Data came from immunoSEQ multiplex PCR; TCRdb stores just in-frame clones and leaves some out. The repertoire shows approximately 19,000 clones, none seen only once; the top ten take roughly 29%. Sequencing was carried out using CD8+ T cells sorted from a lymph node. Every receptor here comes from a C3H/HeJ mouse with alopecia areata. The strain's MHC type: H2-k.

This clone came up a few times. The gene names here belong to mouse. Read sequence stops 4 residues before the CDR3 end, and the germline J gene provides the missing end. This chain joins TRBV19 and TRBJ2-3; D is unresolved. Looked up from germline, CDR1 is FNHDT and CDR2 is SITEND (reference sequence). The CDR3 has 15 amino acids. The V and J ends lost 4 bases and 0 bases respectively, with 12 bases between them. The CDR3 spells CASSSNTASAETLYF. CDR3 bases read: TGTGCCAGCAGTTCTAATACAGCTAGTGCAGAA.

This clone occurred a few times. Gene names and germline refer to mouse. The CDR3 goes on 4 residues after the read ends, and that part is filled in from the germline J gene. This chain connects TRBV1 to TRBJ2-7; D might be TRBD1 (6 bases). This CDR3 is 14 amino acids long. The germline CDR1 and CDR2 sequences are NSQYPW and LRSPGD (reference sequence). V dropped 7 bases and J dropped 0 bases, with 13 bases sitting between them. The CDR3 region is CTCTGDRSSYEQYF. The sequenced CDR3 bases are TGCACCTGCACCGGAGACAGGAGCTCCTAT.

This clone turned up a few times. The germline and genes are mouse ones. The read ends 4 residues shy of where the CDR3 ends; the end is completed using the germline J gene. This rearrangement joins TRBV19 to TRBJ2-2, with a weak D call TRBD2 (7 bases). V was shortened by 2 bases and J by 1 base, with 12 bases between the two germline ends. The CDR3 loop spans 16 amino acids. Germline values: CDR1 FNHDT, CDR2 SITEND (reference sequence). The DNA read from the CDR3 is TGTGCCAGCAGTATCCTCTGGGGGCGAAACACCGGG. As protein: CASSILWGRNTG. The whole CDR3 is CASSILWGRNTGQLYF.

As to this clone: All gene names here are mouse names. The DNA ends 4 residues before the CDR3 does, and the rest of the CDR3 is filled in from the germline J gene. The chain has TRBV13-3 and TRBJ2-7; the match to TRBD2 covers 12 bases. V dropped 1 base and J dropped 3; count of bases not matched to a gene: 5. CDR3 length: 16 residues. Germline lookup yields CDR1 NNHDY and CDR2 SYVADS. Partial CDR3 DNA: TGTGCCAGCAGTGATCCGGGACTGGGGGGAGGCTAT. Amino acids: CASSDPGLGGGY. The whole CDR3 sequence reads CASSDPGLGGGYEQYF.

This clone was seen at least ten times. Gene labels here are mouse ones. Read coverage stops 4 residues before the CDR3 terminus; the germline J gene supplies the remainder. The chain joins TRBV29 to TRBJ2-1; 7 positions agree with TRBD1. V lost 6 bases, J lost 1 base, and 3 bases stayed unmatched. This CDR3 has 14 amino acids. Per germline, CDR1 MSHET and CDR2 SYDVDS. The chain's CDR3 is CASRGQINYAEQFF. The part of the CDR3 DNA that was read is TGTGCTAGCAGGGGACAGATAAACTATGCT. The full variable domain, its missing parts supplied by reference TRBV29 and TRBJ2-1, is DMKVTQMPRYLIKRMGENVLLECGQDMSHETMYWYRQDPGLGLQLIYISYDVDSNSEGDIPKGYRVSRKKREHFSLILDSAKTNQTSVYFCASRGQINYAEQFFGPGTRLTVL.

Turning to this clone: The gene symbols are mouse symbols. The read ends 4 residues early relative to the CDR3; the germline J gene fills the gap. V gene TRBV19 combines with J gene TRBJ1-4; 9 bases map to TRBD1. The V gene end was trimmed by 0 bases and the J gene end by 0 bases; junction bases not matched to a gene: 0. Per the germline V gene, CDR1 is FNHDT and CDR2 is SITEND (reference sequence). This CDR3 contains 16 residues. CDR3 region: CASSIGTGVSNERLFF. CDR3 bases read: TGTGCCAGCAGTATAGGGACAGGGGTTTCCAACGAA.

As for this clone: Any gene name here is a mouse gene name. The CDR3 goes on 4 residues after the read ends, and that part is filled in from the germline J gene. The chain recombines TRBV13-2 with TRBJ1-4; 7 bases align to TRBD1. The CDR3 length is 15 residues. Per germline, CDR1 NNHNN and CDR2 SYGAGS (reference sequence). Partial CDR3 DNA: TGTGCCAGCGGTGATGCGAGGGGGCGCGGCGAA. It translates to CASGDARGRGE. The entire CDR3 protein reads CASGDARGRGERLFF.

This clone was seen a handful of times. Gene names are the mouse ones. The CDR3 goes on 4 residues after the read ends, and that part is filled in from the germline J gene. This chain joins TRBV31 and TRBJ2-5, with D tentatively TRBD1 (5 bases). The CDR3 sequence is 12 residues long. The germline V gene has CDR1 GKSSPN and CDR2 SITVG. CDR3: CAWSLEGDTQYF. Incomplete CDR3 DNA: TGTGCCTGGAGTCTAGAGGGGGAC.

This clone occurred many times. Germline and genes: mouse. The read finishes 4 residues shy of the CDR3 end, and the germline J gene is used to complete it. The chain combines TRBV16 with TRBJ1-2, with TRBD1 identical over 8 bases. The CDR3 covers 14 residues. Germline assignment: CDR1 SGHSA and CDR2 FRNQAP. V lost 5 bases to trimming and J lost 0 bases; unmatched junction nucleotides: 2. The CDR3 reads CASSPDRANSDYTF. CDR3 bases read: TGTGCAAGCAGCCCGGACAGGGCAAACTCC. The full variable domain, rest sourced from reference TRBV16 and TRBJ1-2, is NAGVIQTPRHKVTGKGQEATLWCEPISGHSAVFWYRQTIVQGLEFLTYFRNQAPIDDSGMPKERFSAQMPNQSHSTLKIQSTQPQDSAVYLCASSPDRANSDYTFGSGTRLLVI.